This T cell receptor beta chain was sequenced for a study of cytomegalovirus exposure and HLA in healthy donors. Regarding the study as a whole: The authors reported that TCR beta sequences could predict HLA-A and HLA-B alleles. These predictions were accurate for most subjects in the first cohort.

Of note for this clone: Its target is unknown.

The CDR3 totals 19 residues. 60 Vbeta and 13 Jbeta primers were used in PCR. Method: immunoSEQ multiplex PCR; TCRdb's copy keeps in-frame clones and lacks some. The sample has 150,000 to 200,000 clones, 80% seen once; the top ten hold roughly 0.99%. At collection, donors were nominally healthy, but unrecorded immune exposures were probable. The sample consisted of PBMCs. This TCR came from a woman aged 40-49 years in good health and CMV-seronegative. The J gene is TRBJ2-2, the V gene TRBV21-1; the table's D call, TRBD2, has no DNA check behind it. TRBV21-1 is a pseudogene segment. The CDR3 region is CASSKGGGRRDQITGELFF. CDR3 sequence (DNA): TGTGCCAGCAGCAAAGGTGGGGGACGGCGGGACCAAATTACCGGGGAGCTGTTTTTT.